Listed here are 13 T cell receptor beta chains from one sample, sequenced in a study of shared clonotypes between healthy human individuals. Assay used: immunoSEQ multiplex PCR; TCRdb lists only in-frame clones, some missing. The sample has some 500,000 clones, 95% to 96% seen once. Sequenced material: naive CD4+ T cells sorted from blood. Regarding subset: CD45RA+ positively selected. The receptors were sampled from a woman aged 25 to 45 in good health.

This clone was picked up one time. V usage is TRBV2 and J usage is TRBJ2-5; possible D gene TRBD1, 6 bases. There are 15 residues in the CDR3. V shed 7 bases and J shed 2 bases, with 17 bases lying between them. CDR1 is SNHLY and CDR2 is FYNNEI in the germline V gene. DNA of the CDR3: TGTGCCAGCACCTCCGGGACACCTTTACAAGAGACCCAGTACTTC. This sequence encodes CASTSGTPLQETQYF.

The chain employs TRBV28 and TRBJ2-7, with 9 bases fitting TRBD1. This CDR3 comprises 13 residues. Trimming removed 8 bases from V and 7 bases from J; junction bases left unmatched: 9. Germline CDR1 MDHEN, CDR2 SYDVKM. The CDR3 DNA reads TGTGCCAGCTACAGGGGGCGAAATTTTGAGCAGTACTTC. Translation gives CASYRGRNFEQYF.

The chain recombines TRBV18 with TRBJ1-2, with TRBD1 as a possible D gene (5 bases). CDR3 length equals 13 residues. CDR1 and CDR2 from the germline V gene are KGHSH and LQKENI. The V end was cut by 4 bases, the J end by 6 bases, with 12 bases between. CDR3 DNA sequence: TGTGCCAGCTCACGCCCCGGGACGGATGGCTACACCTTC. It encodes CASSRPGTDGYTF.

The chain is built from TRBV6-5 and TRBJ1-2, with 11 bases identical to TRBD1. Germline V lookup: CDR1 MNHEY, CDR2 SVGAGI. V gave up 6 bases and J gave up 5 bases; unmatched junction bases: 8. The CDR3 contains 15 residues. The CDR3 DNA reads TGTGCCAGCAGCCGGGACAGGGGGACCGGTTATGGCTACACCTTC. Its translation: CASSRDRGTGYGYTF.

The V call is TRBV30, the J call TRBJ1-1; no firm D call. V lost 5 bases, J lost 1 base, and 8 bases lay in between. The CDR3 runs 12 residues. Germline CDR1 GTSNPN, CDR2 SVGIG (reference sequence). CDR3 bases: TGTGCCTGGGGGCGGGGGAACACTGAAGCTTTCTTT. Its protein product is CAWGRGNTEAFF.

A remark on this clone: One end of the junction does not line up with germline, which may come from a read error. The chain recombines TRBV4-1 with TRBJ2-7; the match to TRBD2 covers 12 bases. Per the germline V gene, CDR1 is MGHRA and CDR2 is YSYEKL. This CDR3 spans 14 amino acids. The CDR3 coding sequence is TGCGCCAGCAGCCAAGAGCCGACTAGCGGGAGCTCCTTCTTC. This encodes CASSQEPTSGSSFF.

Comments on this clone: Other DNA sequences in this sample translate to the same CDR3. The V gene is TRBV7-6, the J gene TRBJ1-3, with D unresolved. Trimming shortened V by 0 bases and J by 0 bases, and 6 bases separated the two germline ends. CDR3 length equals 15 residues. The germline V gene has CDR1 SGHVS and CDR2 FNYEAQ. The DNA of the CDR3 is TGTGCCAGCAGCTTAGCCTGGGGCTCTGGAAACACCATATATTTT. Its translation is CASSLAWGSGNTIYF.

This chain joins TRBV6-4 and TRBJ1-2; 7 nucleotides line up with TRBD1. Germline V gene sequence: CDR1 MRHNA, CDR2 SNTAGT. This CDR3 has 16 residues. The junction had 13 bases not matched to a gene; V was cut back by 2 bases and J by 7 bases. Written as DNA, the CDR3 is TGTGCCAGCAGTGACCGCTCACTTACAGGGGAGGCTGGCTACACCTTC. Its translation is CASSDRSLTGEAGYTF.

This chain joins TRBV2 and TRBJ2-3; the match to TRBD2 covers 7 bases. Looked up from germline, CDR1 is SNHLY and CDR2 is FYNNEI. The CDR3 covers 14 residues. Losses at the gene ends were 7 bases for V and 1 base for J; bases not matched to a gene: 5. This CDR3 reads CASIYTSGTDTQYF. CDR3 coding DNA: TGTGCCAGCATTTACACTAGCGGCACAGATACGCAGTATTTT.

J is TRBJ1-1 and V is TRBV29-1; D gene ambiguous. Germline CDR1 SQVTM, CDR2 ANQGSEA. The CDR3 is 14 residues long. V shed 4 bases and J shed 4 bases, with 16 bases lying between them. CDR3: CSVVPRRAVTEAFF. The CDR3 region has the DNA TGCAGCGTTGTTCCAAGACGAGCCGTCACTGAAGCTTTCTTT.

For the CDR3, the DNA is TGCGCCAGCAGTACGGAGAGGAGACACGAAAAACTGTTTTTT. As protein: CASSTERRHEKLFF. This sequence joins TRBV10-2 and TRBJ1-4; no firm D call. Per the germline V gene, CDR1 is WSHSY and CDR2 is SAAADI. The CDR3 sequence is 14 residues long. V dropped 5 bases and J dropped 8 bases, with 15 bases sitting between them.

Worth noting for this clone: The same CDR3 also results from other DNA sequences found in this sample. This rearrangement joins TRBV5-1 to TRBJ2-5; tentative D call: TRBD2 (5 bases). Germline V gives CDR1 SGHRS, CDR2 YFSETQ. The CDR3 consists of 13 residues. Trimming cost V 4 bases and J 2 bases, with 9 bases left between them. This chain's CDR3 is CASSPGSQETQYF. CDR3 nucleotide sequence: TGCGCCAGCAGCCCGGGGAGTCAAGAGACCCAGTACTTC.

The chain is built from TRBV5-1 and TRBJ2-7, with no clear D. Looked up from germline, CDR1 is SGHRS and CDR2 is YFSETQ. V dropped 4 bases and J dropped 4 bases, with 15 bases sitting between them. The CDR3 runs 14 residues. The CDR3 is CASSLDGPPYEQYF. As DNA, the CDR3 is TGCGCCAGCAGCCTGGACGGTCCCCCATACGAGCAGTACTTC.